The 28 T cell receptor beta chains below all came from one sample that was sequenced in a study of cytomegalovirus exposure and HLA in healthy donors. Generated by immunoSEQ multiplex PCR, the TCRdb table keeps only in-frame clones and is missing some. The sample has approximately 160,000 clones; 84% are singletons. Sequencing was done on a sample of PBMCs. The receptors stem from a man younger than 40 in good health and CMV-seropositive.

The chain is built from TRBV2 and TRBJ2-3; no clear D gene. CDR1 is SNHLY, CDR2 FYNNEI, per germline. The CDR3 totals 11 residues. Between the trimmed V and J ends, which lost 6 bases and 7 bases, there was a span of 8 bases. The CDR3 protein is CASRLTNTQYF. For the CDR3, the DNA is TGTGCCAGCAGGCTAACGAATACGCAGTATTTT.

Here the CDR3 reads CASSQGGQPQHF. The CDR3 nucleotides read TGTGCCAGCAGCCAGGGGGGTCAGCCCCAGCATTTT. This chain links TRBV2 with TRBJ1-5; TRBD1 matches 7 bases. Germline lookup yields CDR1 SNHLY and CDR2 FYNNEI. After removal of 6 bases from V and 6 bases from J, the junction contained 2 bases not matched to a gene. CDR3 size: 12 residues. The whole variable domain, remainder taken from reference TRBV2 and TRBJ1-5, is EPEVTQTPSHQVTQMGQEVILRCVPISNHLYFYWYRQILGQKVEFLVSFYNNEISEKSEIFDDQFSVERPDGSNFTLKIRSTKLEDSAMYFCASSQGGQPQHFGDGTRLSIL.

V is TRBV4-3 and J is TRBJ2-1; 7 positions match TRBD1. This CDR3 is built from 19 residues. V lost 1 base to trimming and J lost 3 bases; unmatched junction nucleotides: 15. Germline V CDR1 and CDR2: LGHNA, YSLEER. The CDR3 loop reads CASSQVYGFSGDSYNEQFF. CDR3 sequence (DNA): TGCGCCAGCAGCCAAGTATATGGCTTCTCTGGGGACAGCTACAATGAGCAGTTCTTC.

The chain links TRBV28 to TRBJ1-4; 8 bases fit TRBD1. Germline values: CDR1 MDHEN, CDR2 SYDVKM. The CDR3 runs 15 residues. V lost 5 bases and J lost 5; bases outside the gene matches: 7. CDR3 protein: CASSATGGSNEKLFF. DNA of the CDR3: TGTGCCAGCAGTGCCACAGGGGGATCAAATGAAAAACTGTTTTTT.

Note on this clone: This same CDR3 is encoded by further DNA sequences in the sample. This rearrangement joins TRBV7-3 to TRBJ2-3; TRBD2 matches at 9 bases. This CDR3 has 15 residues. Germline V lookup: CDR1 SGHTA, CDR2 FQGTGA. After removal of 5 bases from V and 0 bases from J, the junction contained 3 bases not matched to a gene. In DNA form, the CDR3 reads TGTGCCAGCAGCCTTAGCGGGGGCAGCACAGATACGCAGTATTTT. Translated, it gives CASSLSGGSTDTQYF.

The chain couples TRBV7-9 to TRBJ1-1; D is unclear. Per the germline V gene, CDR1 is SEHNR and CDR2 is FQNEAQ (reference sequence). V was cut by 5 bases and J by 7 bases, with 11 bases left in between. CDR3 length: 12 residues. The CDR3 bases are TGTGCCAGCAGCAACCAGGTGATTGAAGCTTTCTTT. This translates into CASSNQVIEAFF.

A few counts support this clone. The CDR3 region is CASSLGVQGYEQYF. The CDR3 DNA is TGTGCCAGCAGCTTAGGAGTACAGGGATACGAGCAGTACTTC. The V and J genes are TRBV7-7 and TRBJ2-7, with a tentative D call TRBD1 (6 bases). Germline V gives CDR1 SSHAT, CDR2 FNYEAQ (reference sequence). The CDR3 covers 14 residues. Trimming pared 1 base from V and 4 bases from J, leaving 11 bases between.

The chain combines TRBV27 with TRBJ2-5; possible D gene TRBD2, 5 bases. The V gene lost 0 bases and the J gene lost 5 bases, with 10 bases spanning the gap. Germline lookup yields CDR1 MNHEY and CDR2 SMNVEV (reference sequence). The CDR3 totals 14 residues. DNA for the CDR3: TGTGCCAGCAGTTTATCGCCCCGCGGGGAGACCCAGTACTTC. Encoded protein: CASSLSPRGETQYF.

The chain uses TRBV5-1 and TRBJ2-3; 8 bases line up with TRBD2. The germline CDR1 and CDR2 sequences are SGHRS and YFSETQ. This CDR3 spans 15 amino acids. J was trimmed by 3 bases and V by 4 bases; bases with no gene match: 7. In DNA, the CDR3 is TGCGCCAGCAGCCTGATTAGCGGGATGACAGATACGCAGTATTTT. This codes for CASSLISGMTDTQYF.

V and J are TRBV2 and TRBJ2-2; a weak D match, TRBD2 (6 bases). CDR1 and CDR2 from the germline V gene are SNHLY and FYNNEI. The ends were cut back, 11 bases at V and 1 base at J, with 11 bases in the middle. The CDR3 sequence is 13 residues long. The CDR3 DNA is TGTGCCGGAGGGGAGTGGAACACCGGGGAGCTGTTTTTT. Its translation: CAGGEWNTGELFF. Together with reference TRBV2 and TRBJ2-2, the CDR3 gives the full variable domain: EPEVTQTPSHQVTQMGQEVILRCVPISNHLYFYWYRQILGQKVEFLVSFYNNEISEKSEIFDDQFSVERPDGSNFTLKIRSTKLEDSAMYFCAGGEWNTGELFFGEGSRLTVL.

This clone was found once. The same CDR3 is also encoded by other DNA sequences in this sample. V is TRBV7-2 and J is TRBJ2-2, with D maybe TRBD2 (7 bases). V lost 5 bases and J 3 bases, leaving 13 bases between the germline ends. From germline, CDR1 is SGHTA and CDR2 FQGNSA. The CDR3 runs 15 residues. The CDR3 nucleotides read TGTGCCAGCAGCCCGCGGGGGCTCCACACCGGGGAGCTGTTTTTT. It encodes CASSPRGLHTGELFF. Looking up the rest from reference TRBV7-2 and TRBJ2-2 gives the full variable domain: GAGVSQSPSNKVTEKGKDVELRCDPISGHTALYWYRQSLGQGLEFLIYFQGNSAPDKSGLPSDRFSAERTGGSVSTLTIQRTQQEDSAVYLCASSPRGLHTGELFFGEGSRLTVL.

This chain joins TRBV7-2 and TRBJ2-3, with TRBD2 as a possible D gene (7 bases). Deletions cut 2 bases from V and 4 bases from J, with 19 bases between. The CDR3 runs 17 residues. CDR1 is SGHTA and CDR2 is FQGNSA in the germline V gene. Here the CDR3 DNA reads TGTGCCAGCAGCTTATATGGGGCGGGGGCCGCTCCAGATACGCAGTATTTT. Its translation is CASSLYGAGAAPDTQYF.

CDR3 residues: CASSPQGAGQETQYF. CDR3 nucleotides: TGCGCCAGCAGCCCACAGGGGGCCGGGCAAGAGACCCAGTACTTC. The chain recombines TRBV5-1 with TRBJ2-5; TRBD1 matches 9 bases. Germline lookup yields CDR1 SGHRS and CDR2 YFSETQ. V shed 4 bases and J 2 bases; nucleotides not matched to a gene: 6. The CDR3 extends over 15 amino acids. Supplemented by reference TRBV5-1 and TRBJ2-5, the full variable domain reads KAGVTQTPRYLIKTRGQQVTLSCSPISGHRSVSWYQQTPGQGLQFLFEYFSETQRNKGNFPGRFSGRQFSNSRSEMNVSTLELGDSALYLCASSPQGAGQETQYFGPGTRLLVL.

This rearrangement joins TRBV30 to TRBJ1-4, with a possible D match to TRBD1 (6 bases). Germline V CDR1 and CDR2: GTSNPN, SVGIG (reference sequence). This CDR3 contains 15 residues. The V end lost 4 bases, the J end lost 4 bases, and 16 bases lay between the germline ends. For the CDR3, the DNA is TGTGCCTGGAACCGGGACACCAGGTATAATGAAAAACTGTTTTTT. This sequence encodes CAWNRDTRYNEKLFF.

The genes are TRBV5-1 and TRBJ1-1; a possible D gene is TRBD1 (5 bases). This CDR3 is built from 15 residues. V shed 4 bases and J shed 3 bases, with 16 bases lying between them. The V gene's germline CDR1 is SGHRS and CDR2 YFSETQ. This chain's CDR3 is CASSALTALDTEAFF. CDR3 nucleotides: TGCGCCAGCAGCGCTTTGACAGCTTTGGACACTGAAGCTTTCTTT.

The chain joins TRBV7-3 to TRBJ1-1; possibly TRBD1 for D (5 bases). Between the trimmed V and J ends, which lost 5 bases and 5 bases, there was a span of 15 bases. Germline values: CDR1 SGHTA, CDR2 FQGTGA. This CDR3 spans 14 amino acids. The CDR3 reads CASSLSGAGTEAFF. In nucleotides, the CDR3 is TGTGCCAGCAGCCTCAGTGGGGCAGGGACTGAAGCTTTCTTT. Together with reference TRBV7-3 and TRBJ1-1, the CDR3 gives the full variable domain: GAGVSQTPSNKVTEKGKYVELRCDPISGHTALYWYRQSLGQGPEFLIYFQGTGAADDSGLPNDRFFAVRPEGSVSTLKIQRTERGDSAVYLCASSLSGAGTEAFFGQGTRLTVV.

J is TRBJ1-5 and V is TRBV27; 10 bases are a match to TRBD1. CDR3 size: 18 residues. V was pared by 5 bases and J by 0 bases, with 10 bases of the junction left unmatched. Germline values: CDR1 MNHEY, CDR2 SMNVEV (reference sequence). CDR3 DNA: TGTGCCAGCAGTCCTTGGACAGGGGGGACCTTTAGCAATCAGCCCCAGCATTTT. Translated, it gives CASSPWTGGTFSNQPQHF.

The J gene is TRBJ1-1, the V gene TRBV18; D is perhaps TRBD1 (6 bases). The CDR3 contains 14 residues. Looked up from germline, CDR1 is KGHSH and CDR2 is LQKENI. The ends were cut back, 1 base at V and 0 bases at J, with 6 bases in the middle. CDR3 region: CASSPRGLNTEAFF. The CDR3 nucleotides read TGTGCCAGCTCACCACGGGGGCTGAACACTGAAGCTTTCTTT.

V usage is TRBV19 and J usage is TRBJ1-1; the D is unclear. The CDR3 loop spans 13 amino acids. Trimming removed 1 base from V and 3 bases from J, with 6 bases in between. The V gene's germline CDR1 is LNHDA and CDR2 SQIVND (reference sequence). The CDR3 loop is CASSIVGDTEAFF. CDR3 nucleotides: TGTGCCAGTAGTATAGTGGGAGACACTGAAGCTTTCTTT.

The chain carries TRBV18 and TRBJ2-7; TRBD1 matches at 7 bases. CDR1 and CDR2 (germline): KGHSH, LQKENI. This CDR3 region has 14 residues. The V and J ends lost 2 bases and 1 base, in that order; junction bases with no gene match: 2. The chain's CDR3 is CASSPGGQSYEQYF. The CDR3 nucleotides are TGTGCCAGCTCACCAGGGGGACAGTCCTACGAGCAGTACTTC.

This rearrangement joins TRBV15 to TRBJ2-5, with D possibly TRBD2 on 5 matching bases. V was pared by 0 bases and J by 5 bases, with 10 bases between. The CDR3 length is 14 residues. Germline V gene lookup returns CDR1 LNHNV and CDR2 YYDKDF (reference sequence). CDR3 nucleotide sequence: TGTGCCACCAGCAGAGATCGGGGATCGGAGACCCAGTACTTC. This encodes CATSRDRGSETQYF.

The chain is built from TRBV6-5 and TRBJ2-3; 10 bases line up with TRBD2. From germline, CDR1 is MNHEY and CDR2 SVGAGI. This CDR3 is built from 15 residues. The junction had 6 bases not matched to a gene; V was cut back by 6 bases and J by 3 bases. The CDR3 bases are TGTGCCAGCAGCCACCCTAGCGGGGGTACAGATACGCAGTATTTT. Its protein is CASSHPSGGTDTQYF.

A few counts support this clone. The chain combines TRBV7-3 with TRBJ2-2, with 13 bases fitting TRBD2. Germline V CDR1 and CDR2: SGHTA, FQGTGA. The length of the CDR3 is 16 residues. J lost 4 bases, V lost 5 bases, and 4 bases had no gene match. The CDR3: CASSLGLAGATGELFF. CDR3 nucleotide sequence: TGTGCCAGCAGCCTCGGACTAGCGGGAGCCACCGGGGAGCTGTTTTTT. Full variable domain (missing parts from reference TRBV7-3 and TRBJ2-2): GAGVSQTPSNKVTEKGKYVELRCDPISGHTALYWYRQSLGQGPEFLIYFQGTGAADDSGLPNDRFFAVRPEGSVSTLKIQRTERGDSAVYLCASSLGLAGATGELFFGEGSRLTVL.

In this sample, this clone turned up a few times. The V gene is TRBV7-9, the J gene TRBJ1-1; 7 nucleotides line up with TRBD1. The ends lost 5 bases at V and 4 bases at J; junction bases unmatched: 10. Germline V gene lookup returns CDR1 SEHNR and CDR2 FQNEAQ (reference sequence). The CDR3 has 15 residues. CDR3 sequence (DNA): TGTGCCAGCAGCGGGACAGATTATCTGGGCACTGAAGCTTTCTTT. Protein sequence: CASSGTDYLGTEAFF.

This chain uses TRBV9 with TRBJ2-2; D is perhaps TRBD1 (6 bases). V lost 6 bases, J lost 4 bases, and 13 bases lay in between. Germline V lookup: CDR1 SGDLS, CDR2 YYNGEE. The CDR3 contains 14 residues. This CDR3 is CASNRDQSTGELFF. CDR3 sequence (DNA): TGTGCCAGCAACAGGGACCAGAGCACCGGGGAGCTGTTTTTT.

This sequence joins TRBV7-3 and TRBJ2-7, with 7 bases aligning to TRBD2. This CDR3 has 15 amino acids. Per germline, CDR1 SGHTA and CDR2 FQGTGA. The J segment lost 2 bases and the V segment lost 2 bases, leaving 6 bases of the junction unmatched. CDR3 region: CASSLRGGNTYEQYF. CDR3 nucleotides: TGTGCCAGCAGCTTACGGGGAGGGAACACCTACGAGCAGTACTTC.

The chain links TRBV5-4 to TRBJ1-1, with D perhaps matching TRBD1 (5 bases). CDR3 size: 12 residues. The V end lost 7 bases, the J end lost 1 base, and 8 bases lay between the germline ends. Germline CDR1 reads SGHNT; CDR2 reads YYREEE (reference sequence). CDR3 nucleotide sequence: TGTGCCAGCCGGGGGGGGAACACTGAAGCTTTCTTT. Translated, it gives CASRGGNTEAFF.

The chain links TRBV9 to TRBJ1-1; TRBD1 matches at 9 bases. Germline V gene sequence: CDR1 SGDLS, CDR2 YYNGEE. The CDR3 runs 17 residues. V lost 3 bases and J lost 4; bases outside the gene matches: 13. This CDR3 reads CASSARDRAGDVTEAFF. For the CDR3, the DNA is TGTGCCAGCAGCGCCCGGGACAGGGCGGGGGATGTCACTGAAGCTTTCTTT.